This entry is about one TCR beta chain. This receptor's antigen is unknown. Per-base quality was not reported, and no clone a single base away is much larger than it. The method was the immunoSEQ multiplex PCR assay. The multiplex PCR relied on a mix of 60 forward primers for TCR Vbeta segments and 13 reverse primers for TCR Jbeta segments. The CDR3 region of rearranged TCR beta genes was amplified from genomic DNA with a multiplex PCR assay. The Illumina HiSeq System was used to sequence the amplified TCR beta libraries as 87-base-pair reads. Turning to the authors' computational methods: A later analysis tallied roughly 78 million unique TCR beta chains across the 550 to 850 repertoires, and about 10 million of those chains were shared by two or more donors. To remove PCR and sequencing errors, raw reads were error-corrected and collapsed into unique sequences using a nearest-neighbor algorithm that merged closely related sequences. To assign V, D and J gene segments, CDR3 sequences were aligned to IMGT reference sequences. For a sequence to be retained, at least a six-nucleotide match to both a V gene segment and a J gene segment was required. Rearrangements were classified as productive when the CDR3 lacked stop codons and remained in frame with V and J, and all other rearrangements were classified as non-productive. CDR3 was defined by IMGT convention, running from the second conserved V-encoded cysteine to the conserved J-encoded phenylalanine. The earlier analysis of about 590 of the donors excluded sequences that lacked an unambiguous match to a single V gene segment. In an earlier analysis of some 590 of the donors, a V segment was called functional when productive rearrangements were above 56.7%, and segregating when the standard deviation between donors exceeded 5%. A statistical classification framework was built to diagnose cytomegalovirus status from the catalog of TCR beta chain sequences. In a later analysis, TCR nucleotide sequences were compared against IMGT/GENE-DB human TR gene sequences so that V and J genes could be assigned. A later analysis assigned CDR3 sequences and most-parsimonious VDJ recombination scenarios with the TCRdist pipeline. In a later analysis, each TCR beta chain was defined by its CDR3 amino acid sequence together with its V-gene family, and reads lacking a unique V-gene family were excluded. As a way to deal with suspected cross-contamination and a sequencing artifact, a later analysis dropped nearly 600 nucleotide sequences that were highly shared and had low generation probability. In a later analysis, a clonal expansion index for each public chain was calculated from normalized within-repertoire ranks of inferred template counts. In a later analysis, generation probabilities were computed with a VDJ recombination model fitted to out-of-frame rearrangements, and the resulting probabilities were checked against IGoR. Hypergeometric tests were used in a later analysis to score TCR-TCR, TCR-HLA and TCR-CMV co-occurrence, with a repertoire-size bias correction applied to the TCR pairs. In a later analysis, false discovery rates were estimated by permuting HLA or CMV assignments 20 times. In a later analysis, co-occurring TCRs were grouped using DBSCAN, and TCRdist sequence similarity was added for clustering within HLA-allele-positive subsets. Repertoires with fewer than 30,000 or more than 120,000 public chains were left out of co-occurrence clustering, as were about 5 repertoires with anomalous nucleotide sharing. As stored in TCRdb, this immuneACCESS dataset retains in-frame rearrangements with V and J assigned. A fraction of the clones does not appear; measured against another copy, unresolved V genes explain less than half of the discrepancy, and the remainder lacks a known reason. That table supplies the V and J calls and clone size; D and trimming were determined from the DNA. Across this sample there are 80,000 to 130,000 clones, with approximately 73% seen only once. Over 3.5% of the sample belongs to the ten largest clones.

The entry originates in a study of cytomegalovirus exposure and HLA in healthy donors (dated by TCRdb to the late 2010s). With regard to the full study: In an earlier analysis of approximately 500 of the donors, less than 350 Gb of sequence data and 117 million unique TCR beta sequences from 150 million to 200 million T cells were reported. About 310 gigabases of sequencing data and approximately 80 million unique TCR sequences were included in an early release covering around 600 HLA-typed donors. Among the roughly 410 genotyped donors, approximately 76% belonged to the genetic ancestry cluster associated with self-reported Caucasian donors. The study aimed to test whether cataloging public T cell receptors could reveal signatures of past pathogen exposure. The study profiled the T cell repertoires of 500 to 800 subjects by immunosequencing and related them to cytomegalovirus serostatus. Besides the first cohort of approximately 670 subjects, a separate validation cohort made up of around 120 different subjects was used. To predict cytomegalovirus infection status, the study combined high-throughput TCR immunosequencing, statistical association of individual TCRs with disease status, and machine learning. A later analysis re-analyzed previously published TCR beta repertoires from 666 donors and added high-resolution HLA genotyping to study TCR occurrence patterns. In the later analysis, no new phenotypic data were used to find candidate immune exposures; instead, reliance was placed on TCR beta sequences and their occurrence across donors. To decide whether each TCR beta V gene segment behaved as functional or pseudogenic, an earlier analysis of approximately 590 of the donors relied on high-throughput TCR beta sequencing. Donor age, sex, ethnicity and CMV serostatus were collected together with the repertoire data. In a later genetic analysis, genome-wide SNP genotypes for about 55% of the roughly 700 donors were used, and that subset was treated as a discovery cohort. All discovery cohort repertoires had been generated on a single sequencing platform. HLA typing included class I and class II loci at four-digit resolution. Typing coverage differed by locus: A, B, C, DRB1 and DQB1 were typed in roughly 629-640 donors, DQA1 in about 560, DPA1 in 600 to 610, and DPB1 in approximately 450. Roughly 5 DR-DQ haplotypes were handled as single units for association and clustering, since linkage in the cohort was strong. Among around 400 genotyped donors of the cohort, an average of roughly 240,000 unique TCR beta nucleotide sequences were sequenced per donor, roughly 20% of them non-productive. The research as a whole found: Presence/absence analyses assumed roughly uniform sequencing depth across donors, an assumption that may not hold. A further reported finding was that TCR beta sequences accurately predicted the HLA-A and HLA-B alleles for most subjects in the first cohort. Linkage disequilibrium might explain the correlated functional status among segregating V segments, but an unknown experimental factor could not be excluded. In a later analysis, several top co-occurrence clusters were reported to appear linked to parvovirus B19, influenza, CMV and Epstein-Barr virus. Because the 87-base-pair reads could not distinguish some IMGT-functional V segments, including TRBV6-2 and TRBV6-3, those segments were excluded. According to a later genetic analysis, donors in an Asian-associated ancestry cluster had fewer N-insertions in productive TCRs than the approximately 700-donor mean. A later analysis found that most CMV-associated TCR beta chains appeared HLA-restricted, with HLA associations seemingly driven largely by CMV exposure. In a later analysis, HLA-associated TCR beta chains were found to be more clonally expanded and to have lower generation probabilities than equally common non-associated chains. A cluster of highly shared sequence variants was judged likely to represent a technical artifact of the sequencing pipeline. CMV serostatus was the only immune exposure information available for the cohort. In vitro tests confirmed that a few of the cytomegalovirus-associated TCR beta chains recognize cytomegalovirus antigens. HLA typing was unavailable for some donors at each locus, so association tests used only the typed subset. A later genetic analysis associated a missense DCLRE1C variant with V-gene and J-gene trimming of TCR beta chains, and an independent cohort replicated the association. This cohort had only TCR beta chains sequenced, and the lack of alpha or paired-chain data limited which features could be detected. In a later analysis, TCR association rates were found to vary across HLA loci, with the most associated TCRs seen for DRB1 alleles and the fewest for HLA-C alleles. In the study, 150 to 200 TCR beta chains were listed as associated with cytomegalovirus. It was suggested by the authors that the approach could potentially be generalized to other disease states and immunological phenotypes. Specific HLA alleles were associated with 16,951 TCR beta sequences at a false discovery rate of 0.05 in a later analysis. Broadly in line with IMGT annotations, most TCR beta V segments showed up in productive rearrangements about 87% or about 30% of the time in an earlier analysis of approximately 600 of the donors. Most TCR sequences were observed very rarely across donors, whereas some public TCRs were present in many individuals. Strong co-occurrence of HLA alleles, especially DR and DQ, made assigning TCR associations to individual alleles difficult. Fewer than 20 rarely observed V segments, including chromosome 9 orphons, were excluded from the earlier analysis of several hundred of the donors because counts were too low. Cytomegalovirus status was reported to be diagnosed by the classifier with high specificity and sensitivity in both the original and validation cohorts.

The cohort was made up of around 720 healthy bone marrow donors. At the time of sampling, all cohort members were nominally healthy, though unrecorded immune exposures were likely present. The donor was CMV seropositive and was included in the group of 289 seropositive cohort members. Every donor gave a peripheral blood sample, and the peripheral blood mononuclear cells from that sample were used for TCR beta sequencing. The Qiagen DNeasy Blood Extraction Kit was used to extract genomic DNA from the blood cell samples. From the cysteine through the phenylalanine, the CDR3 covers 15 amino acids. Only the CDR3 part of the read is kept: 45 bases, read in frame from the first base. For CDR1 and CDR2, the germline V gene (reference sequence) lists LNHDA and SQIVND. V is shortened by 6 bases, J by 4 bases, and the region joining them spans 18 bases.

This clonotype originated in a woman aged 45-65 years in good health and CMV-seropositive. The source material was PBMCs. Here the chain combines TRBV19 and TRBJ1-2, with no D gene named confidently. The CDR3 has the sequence CASSEGIHRLYGYTF. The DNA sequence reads TGTGCCAGTAGCGAGGGTATTCATCGCCTCTATGGCTACACCTTC.